The sequence of this T cell receptor (beta chain) was determined in a study of CD4 T cells in relation to SARS-CoV-2 and coronaviruses. The V end was cut by 4 bases, the J end by 3 bases, with 4 bases between. Per the germline V gene, CDR1 is ENHRY and CDR2 is SYGVKD. The CDR3 runs to 11 residues. The protocol was immunoSEQ multiplex PCR, while the TCRdb copy is restricted to in-frame clones and leaves out a portion. This table holds around 62,000 clones, about 94% found once. Comments on this clone: Other nucleotide sequences in the sample specify the same CDR3.

The unexposed donors gave CD4+ T cells in about 2011-2018, prior to COVID-19. The specimen was naive CD4+ T cells from PBMCs. Subset noted: naive CD4+ T cells isolated by negative enrichment. The receptor comes from a human donor in good health. The V gene is TRBV10-3, the J gene TRBJ2-7, with D unresolved. This chain's CDR3 is CAISASYEQYF. For the CDR3, the DNA is TGTGCCATCAGTGCGAGCTACGAGCAGTACTTC.